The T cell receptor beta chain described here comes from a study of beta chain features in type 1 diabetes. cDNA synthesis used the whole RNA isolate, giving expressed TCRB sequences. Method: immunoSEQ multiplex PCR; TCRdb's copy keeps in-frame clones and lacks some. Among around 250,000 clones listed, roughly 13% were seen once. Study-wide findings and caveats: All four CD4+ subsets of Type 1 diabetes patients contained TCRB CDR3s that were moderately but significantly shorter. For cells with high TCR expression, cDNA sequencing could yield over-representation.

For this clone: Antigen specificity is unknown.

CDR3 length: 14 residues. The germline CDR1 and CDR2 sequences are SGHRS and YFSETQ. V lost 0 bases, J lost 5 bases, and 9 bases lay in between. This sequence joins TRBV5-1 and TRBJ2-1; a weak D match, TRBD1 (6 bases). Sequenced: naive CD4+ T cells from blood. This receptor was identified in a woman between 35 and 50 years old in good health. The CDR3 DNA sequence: TGCGCCAGCAGCTTGGGGGGGCCCGACAATGAGCAGTTCTTC. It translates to CASSLGGPDNEQFF.